What follows are 29 T cell receptor beta chains derived from one specimen sequenced in a study of blood T cell repertoires in COVID-19. Sequencing used immunoSEQ multiplex PCR; TCRdb keeps in-frame clones, though not all of them. The top ten hold roughly 2% of the sample, which has 95,000 to 150,000 clones, approximately 71% seen once. Sequenced input: peripheral blood. All receptors come from a woman between 70 and 85 years old with acute or convalescent COVID-19.

CDR3 bases: TGCGCCAGCAGCCTTCAACCACAGGGACCCTATAATTCACCCCTCCACTTT. This gives the protein CASSLQPQGPYNSPLHF. The V gene is TRBV4-1, the J gene TRBJ1-6; D may be TRBD1 (6 bases). Germline V gene data show CDR1 as MGHRA and CDR2 as YSYEKL. The CDR3 spans 17 residues. The germline V and J ends were trimmed by 4 bases and 2 bases, with 15 bases remaining between them.

This clone showed up just a few times. The chain carries TRBV7-3 and TRBJ2-5, with TRBD2 identical over 12 bases. CDR3 length: 15 amino acids. V gave up 5 bases and J gave up 5 bases; unmatched junction bases: 6. Germline assignment: CDR1 SGHTA and CDR2 FQGTGA. The CDR3 DNA reads as TGTGCCAGCAGCCTAGCGGGAGGGCCGGCGGAGACCCAGTACTTC. Translated, it gives CASSLAGGPAETQYF.

The V gene is TRBV23-1, the J gene TRBJ2-5; D unresolved. TRBV23-1 is annotated as an ORF whose role is uncertain. This CDR3 spans 15 amino acids. V was shortened by 5 bases and J by 2 bases, with 15 bases between the two germline ends. CDR3 loop: CASSLEAAQQETQYF. Written as DNA, the CDR3 is TGCGCCAGCAGTTTAGAGGCCGCACAACAAGAGACCCAGTACTTC.

V is TRBV4-1 and J is TRBJ1-2; D uncertain. This CDR3 spans 15 amino acids. Trimming took off 0 bases at V and 0 bases at J, with 8 bases between the two ends. Germline V lookup: CDR1 MGHRA, CDR2 YSYEKL. CDR3 in amino acids: CASSQELRANYGYTF. The CDR3 DNA reads TGCGCCAGCAGCCAAGAATTACGAGCTAACTATGGCTACACCTTC.

This clone was seen a few times. V usage is TRBV24-1 and J usage is TRBJ1-4, with 8 bases aligning to TRBD1. Germline assignment: CDR1 KGHDR and CDR2 SFDVKD. The length of the CDR3 is 16 residues. V shed 4 bases, J shed 2 bases, and the junction held 5 bases outside the gene matches. CDR3 bases: TGTGCCACCAGTGACCCACGACAGGGGACTAATGAAAAACTGTTTTTT. It specifies CATSDPRQGTNEKLFF.

The chain couples TRBV9 to TRBJ2-3, with unresolved D. The CDR3 is 12 amino acids. The V gene lost 3 bases and the J gene lost 0 bases, with 2 bases spanning the gap. Germline V CDR1 and CDR2: SGDLS, YYNGEE. DNA for the CDR3: TGTGCCAGCAGCGCTAGCACAGATACGCAGTATTTT. It codes for CASSASTDTQYF.

The chain recombines TRBV2 with TRBJ1-5, with unresolved D. V shed 8 bases and J shed 0 bases, with 11 bases lying between them. The CDR3 totals 14 residues. Germline-derived CDR1 and CDR2 are SNHLY and FYNNEI. For the CDR3, the DNA is TGTGCCAGCGGCCGGGAGAATAGCAATCAGCCCCAGCATTTT. Residues: CASGRENSNQPQHF.

The chain is built from TRBV7-6 and TRBJ1-1, with TRBD1 identical over 9 bases. The CDR3 consists of 13 residues. Germline trimming cut 0 bases from V and 7 bases from J; bases unmatched to any gene: 0. Germline lookup yields CDR1 SGHVS and CDR2 FNYEAQ. Written as DNA, the CDR3 is TGTGCCAGCAGCTTAGCGGGACAGGGTGAAGCTTTCTTT. This encodes CASSLAGQGEAFF. The whole variable domain, filled in from reference TRBV7-6 and TRBJ1-1, reads GAGVSQSPRYKVTKRGQDVALRCDPISGHVSLYWYRQALGQGPEFLTYFNYEAQQDKSGLPNDRFSAERPEGSISTLTIQRTEQRDSAMYRCASSLAGQGEAFFGQGTRLTVV.

The J gene is TRBJ1-1, the V gene TRBV28, with 8 bases that match TRBD1. The CDR3 is made up of 15 amino acids. Germline loops: CDR1 MDHEN, CDR2 SYDVKM. Losses at the gene ends were 7 bases for V and 0 bases for J; bases not matched to a gene: 7. In DNA, the CDR3 is TGTGCCAGCAAAGAGTCAGGGGGCTTGAACACTGAAGCTTTCTTT. Its translation: CASKESGGLNTEAFF.

V and J are TRBV29-1 and TRBJ1-2, with D possibly being TRBD1 (5 bases). Per the germline V gene, CDR1 is SQVTM and CDR2 is ANQGSEA. Trimming shortened V by 0 bases and J by 9 bases, and 14 bases separated the two germline ends. This CDR3 region has 13 residues. DNA of the CDR3: TGCAGCGTTGAAGAAGGGCGGACATTCAGCTACACCTTC. Protein: CSVEEGRTFSYTF.

This chain uses TRBV10-2 with TRBJ2-3; TRBD2 matches 13 bases. With V trimmed by 6 bases and J by 3 bases, 3 bases remained unmatched. The CDR3 spans 15 residues. Germline V gene sequence: CDR1 WSHSY, CDR2 SAAADI. CDR3 nucleotide sequence: TGCGCCAGCAGCAGGACTAGCGGGGGTACAGATACGCAGTATTTT. Its protein product is CASSRTSGGTDTQYF.

This sequence joins TRBV29-1 and TRBJ1-2, with D perhaps TRBD1 (5 bases). Per germline, CDR1 SQVTM and CDR2 ANQGSEA. The CDR3 has 13 residues. Trimming stripped 2 bases from V and 6 bases from J, with 13 bases between. CDR3 protein: CSVESGRRDGYTF. CDR3 coding DNA: TGCAGCGTTGAATCAGGGCGTCGGGATGGCTACACCTTC.

This chain links TRBV19 with TRBJ1-2; the D is unclear. The CDR3 is 13 residues long. The germline V gene has CDR1 LNHDA and CDR2 SQIVND (reference sequence). V lost 10 bases to trimming and J lost 4 bases, with 16 bases between them. CDR3 DNA: TGTGCCACACTTCCGGGATACCTCTATGGCTACACCTTC. Encoded protein: CATLPGYLYGYTF.

V usage is TRBV29-1 and J usage is TRBJ2-2, with D perhaps TRBD1 (5 bases). CDR3 length: 14 amino acids. Germline V gene data show CDR1 as SQVTM and CDR2 as ANQGSEA. The germline V and J ends were trimmed by 1 base and 0 bases, with 6 bases remaining between them. CDR3 nucleotide sequence: TGCAGCGTTGAAGGGACAACGAACACCGGGGAGCTGTTTTTT. This codes for CSVEGTTNTGELFF.

This rearrangement joins TRBV5-5 to TRBJ2-7; TRBD1 aligns across 7 bases. The CDR3 has 15 residues. Germline V gene data show CDR1 as SGHKS and CDR2 as YYEKEE (reference sequence). The V gene end was trimmed by 2 bases and the J gene end by 2 bases; junction bases not matched to a gene: 7. CDR3 loop: CASSLRDSSTYEQYF. The CDR3 DNA is TGTGCCAGCAGCTTAAGGGACAGTTCTACCTACGAGCAGTACTTC.

The J gene is TRBJ1-4, the V gene TRBV27, with 9 bases that match TRBD1. The J segment lost 8 bases and the V segment lost 6 bases, leaving 7 bases of the junction unmatched. This CDR3 spans 14 amino acids. Germline CDR1 and CDR2: MNHEY and SMNVEV (reference sequence). CDR3 residues: CASRKQGAEEKLFF. The CDR3 region has the DNA TGTGCCAGCAGAAAACAGGGGGCCGAGGAAAAACTGTTTTTT.

The genes are TRBV10-3 and TRBJ2-5; D might be TRBD2 (5 bases). The CDR3 totals 14 residues. Trimming stripped 8 bases from V and 1 base from J, with 14 bases between. CDR1 and CDR2 (germline): ENHRY, SYGVKD. The CDR3 nucleotides read TGTGCCATCTCCAGAGGAGGCGGCCAAGAGACCCAGTACTTC. Translating gives CAISRGGGQETQYF.

The chain recombines TRBV9 with TRBJ1-3, with 8 bases aligning to TRBD1. This CDR3 spans 17 amino acids. The germline V gene has CDR1 SGDLS and CDR2 YYNGEE. Trimming cost V 3 bases and J 0 bases; bases outside gene matches: 8. The CDR3 loop reads CASSASPGQDSGNTIYF. The CDR3 region has the DNA TGTGCCAGCAGCGCAAGTCCGGGACAGGACTCTGGAAACACCATATATTTT.

The rearrangement uses TRBV28 and TRBJ2-7; 12 bases line up with TRBD2. J lost 13 bases, V lost 4 bases, and 8 bases had no gene match. The length of the CDR3 is 13 residues. In germline, CDR1 is MDHEN, CDR2 SYDVKM. The CDR3 DNA reads as TGTGCCAGCAGTTCCGGGACTAGCGGGCCCCCTTACTTC. Its translation is CASSSGTSGPPYF.

J is TRBJ1-2 and V is TRBV6-2 or TRBV6-3; D unclear. The CDR3 totals 14 residues. Germline V gives CDR1 MNHEY, CDR2 SVGEGT. Trimming pared 6 bases from V and 8 bases from J, leaving 19 bases between. CDR3 residues: CASSLTTRWRGYTF. The CDR3 DNA is TGTGCCAGCAGCCTTACTACTCGATGGAGGGGCTACACCTTC.

The genes are TRBV6-6 and TRBJ2-1; D is unresolved. Germline CDR1 is MNHNY and CDR2 is SVGAGI (reference sequence). Trimming stripped 6 bases from V and 3 bases from J, with 15 bases between. CDR3 length equals 15 residues. As DNA, the CDR3 is TGTGCCAGCAGCCCCAGGCCGAGTTTCTACAATGAGCAGTTCTTC. Its translation: CASSPRPSFYNEQFF.

This sequence joins TRBV6-5 and TRBJ2-2; D is ambiguous. The ends were cut back, 10 bases at V and 4 bases at J, with 13 bases in the middle. The CDR3 extends over 13 amino acids. The germline gives CDR1 MNHEY, CDR2 SVGAGI. The CDR3 region has the DNA TGTGCCACCCACAACCCCTTCACCGGGGAGCTGTTTTTT. This gives the protein CATHNPFTGELFF.

This clone was counted a single time. The CDR3 DNA reads as TGTGCCAGCAGCTTAGCGCCCGGCACTGAAGCTTTCTTT. The encoded protein is CASSLAPGTEAFF. The chain carries TRBV7-2 and TRBJ1-1, with no clear D. CDR1 SGHTA and CDR2 FQGNSA come from the germline V gene. Trimming stripped 0 bases from V and 4 bases from J, with 6 bases between. This CDR3 comprises 13 residues.

This chain uses TRBV6-5 with TRBJ2-2; a possible D gene is TRBD1 (5 bases). The V gene lost 2 bases and the J gene lost 7 bases, with 8 bases spanning the gap. Per the germline V gene, CDR1 is MNHEY and CDR2 is SVGAGI. The CDR3 totals 13 residues. CDR3: CASSYGAGGELFF. The CDR3 DNA sequence: TGTGCCAGCAGTTACGGGGCTGGCGGGGAGCTGTTTTTT.

The sample holds a few counts of this clone. J is TRBJ1-2 and V is TRBV19; D gene uncertain. Germline values: CDR1 LNHDA, CDR2 SQIVND (reference sequence). V was shortened by 3 bases and J by 4 bases, with 12 bases between the two germline ends. The CDR3 extends over 14 amino acids. CDR3 nucleotide sequence: TGTGCCAGTAGTATGGTCGGGATCTTCTATGGCTACACCTTC. This encodes CASSMVGIFYGYTF.

This CDR3 is CASSDPGGGVGTKNIQYF. The CDR3 nucleotides read TGCGCCAGCAGTGACCCGGGAGGGGGAGTGGGGACCAAAAACATTCAGTACTTC. The chain is built from TRBV10-2 and TRBJ2-4, with 8 bases identical to TRBD2. Trimming at V came to 3 bases and at J to 2 bases, leaving 12 bases not matched to a gene. There are 18 residues in the CDR3. Germline lookup yields CDR1 WSHSY and CDR2 SAAADI.

In this sample, this clone turned up once. This sequence joins TRBV15 and TRBJ2-7, with D possibly matching TRBD2 (6 bases). Germline assignment: CDR1 LNHNV and CDR2 YYDKDF (reference sequence). The V gene lost 4 bases and the J gene lost 0 bases, with 7 bases spanning the gap. CDR3 length: 13 amino acids. In DNA, the CDR3 is TGTGCCACCAGCAAGACTAGCTCCTACGAGCAGTACTTC. It encodes CATSKTSSYEQYF.

V usage is TRBV7-2 and J usage is TRBJ1-6, with D maybe TRBD1 (5 bases). Trimming cost V 3 bases and J 10 bases, with 16 bases left between them. The CDR3 is made up of 15 amino acids. The germline gives CDR1 SGHTA, CDR2 FQGNSA. The CDR3 is CASSLGGVLGSPLHF. Written as DNA, the CDR3 is TGTGCCAGCAGCTTGGGAGGGGTCCTGGGGTCACCCCTCCACTTT.

This chain links TRBV24-1 with TRBJ2-3; 7 nucleotides line up with TRBD2. V was clipped by 6 bases and J by 8 bases; unmatched bases: 7. Germline CDR1 reads KGHDR; CDR2 reads SFDVKD. This CDR3 region has 13 residues. Here the CDR3 reads CATSRGVPGTQYF. The CDR3 DNA follows: TGTGCCACCAGTCGGGGGGTACCGGGTACGCAGTATTTT.